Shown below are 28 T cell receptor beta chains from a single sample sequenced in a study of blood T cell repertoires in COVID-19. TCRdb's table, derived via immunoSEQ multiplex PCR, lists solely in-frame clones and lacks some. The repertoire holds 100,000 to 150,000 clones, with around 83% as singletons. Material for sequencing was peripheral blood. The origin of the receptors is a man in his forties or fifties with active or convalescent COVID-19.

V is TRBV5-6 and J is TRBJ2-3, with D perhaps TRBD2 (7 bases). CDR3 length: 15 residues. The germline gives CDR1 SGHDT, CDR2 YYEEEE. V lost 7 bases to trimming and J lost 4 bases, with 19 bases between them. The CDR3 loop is CASSNLRGASDTQYF. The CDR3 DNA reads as TGTGCCAGCTCGAACCTACGGGGGGCCTCAGATACGCAGTATTTT.

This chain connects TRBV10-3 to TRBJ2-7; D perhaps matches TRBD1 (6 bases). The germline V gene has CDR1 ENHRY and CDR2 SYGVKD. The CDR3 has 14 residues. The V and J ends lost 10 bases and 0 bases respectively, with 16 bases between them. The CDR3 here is CATSSGTSSYEQYF. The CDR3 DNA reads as TGTGCCACTTCCTCGGGGACAAGCTCCTACGAGCAGTACTTC.

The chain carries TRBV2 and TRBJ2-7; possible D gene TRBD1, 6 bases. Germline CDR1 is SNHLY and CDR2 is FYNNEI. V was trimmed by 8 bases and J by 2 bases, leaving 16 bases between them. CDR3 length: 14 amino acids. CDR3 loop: CASGGPDSTYEQYF. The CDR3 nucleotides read TGTGCCAGCGGGGGTCCGGACAGTACCTACGAGCAGTACTTC.

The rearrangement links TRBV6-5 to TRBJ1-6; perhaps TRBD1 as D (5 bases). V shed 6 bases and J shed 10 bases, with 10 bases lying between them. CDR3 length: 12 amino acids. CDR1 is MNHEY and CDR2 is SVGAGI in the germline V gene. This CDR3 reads CASSQQGSPLHF. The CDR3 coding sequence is TGTGCCAGCAGCCAGCAGGGATCACCCCTCCACTTT.

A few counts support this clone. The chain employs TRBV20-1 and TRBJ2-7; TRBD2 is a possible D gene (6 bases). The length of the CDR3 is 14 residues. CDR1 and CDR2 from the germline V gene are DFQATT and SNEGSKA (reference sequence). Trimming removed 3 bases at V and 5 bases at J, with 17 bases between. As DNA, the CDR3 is TGCAGTGCTAGTAGACCGGGACTCCCGGACGAGCAGTACTTC. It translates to CSASRPGLPDEQYF.

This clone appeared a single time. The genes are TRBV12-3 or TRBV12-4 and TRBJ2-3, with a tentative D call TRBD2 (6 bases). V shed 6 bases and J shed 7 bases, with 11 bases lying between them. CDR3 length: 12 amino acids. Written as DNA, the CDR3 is TGTGCCAGCAGCCGCGGGGACCATACGCAGTATTTT. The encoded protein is CASSRGDHTQYF.

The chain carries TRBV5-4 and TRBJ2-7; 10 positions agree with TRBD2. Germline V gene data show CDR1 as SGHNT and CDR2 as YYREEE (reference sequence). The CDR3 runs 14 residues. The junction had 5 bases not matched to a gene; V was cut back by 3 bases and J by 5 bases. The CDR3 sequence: CASSWGLANHEQYF. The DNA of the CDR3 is TGTGCCAGCAGCTGGGGACTAGCGAACCACGAGCAGTACTTC.

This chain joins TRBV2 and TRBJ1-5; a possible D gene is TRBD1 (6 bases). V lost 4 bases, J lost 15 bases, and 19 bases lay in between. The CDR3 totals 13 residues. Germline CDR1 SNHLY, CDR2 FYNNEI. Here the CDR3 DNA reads TGTGCCAGCAGTGTGGTAGGGGGGGCCTTAAGGCATTTT. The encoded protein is CASSVVGGALRHF.

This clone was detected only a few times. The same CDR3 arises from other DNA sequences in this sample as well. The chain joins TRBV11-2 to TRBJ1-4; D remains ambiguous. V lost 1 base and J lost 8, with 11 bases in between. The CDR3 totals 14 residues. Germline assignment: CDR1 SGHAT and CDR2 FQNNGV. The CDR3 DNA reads TGTGCCAGCAGCTTAGTCGCAGGTTCCGAAAAACTGTTTTTT. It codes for CASSLVAGSEKLFF.

For the CDR3, the DNA is TGCGCCAGCAGGGAGGGCTTTAACACCGGGGAGCTGTTTTTT. This translates into CASREGFNTGELFF. The rearrangement joins TRBV5-1 to TRBJ2-2; D perhaps matches TRBD2 (6 bases). The germline gives CDR1 SGHRS, CDR2 YFSETQ. Trimming pared 5 bases from V and 2 bases from J, leaving 10 bases between. The CDR3 sequence is 14 residues long.

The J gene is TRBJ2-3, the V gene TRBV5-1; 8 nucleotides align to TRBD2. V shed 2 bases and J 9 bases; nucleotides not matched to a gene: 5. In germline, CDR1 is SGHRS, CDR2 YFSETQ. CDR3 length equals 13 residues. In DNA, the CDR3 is TGCGCCAGCAGCTTACGGGGGGGCAAAACGCAGTATTTT. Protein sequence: CASSLRGGKTQYF.

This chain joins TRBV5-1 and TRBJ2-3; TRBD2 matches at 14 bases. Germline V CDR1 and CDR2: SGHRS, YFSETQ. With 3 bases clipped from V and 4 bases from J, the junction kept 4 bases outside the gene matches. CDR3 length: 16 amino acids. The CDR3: CASSSGLAGGADTQYF. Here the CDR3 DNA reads TGCGCCAGCAGCTCCGGACTAGCGGGGGGCGCAGATACGCAGTATTTT.

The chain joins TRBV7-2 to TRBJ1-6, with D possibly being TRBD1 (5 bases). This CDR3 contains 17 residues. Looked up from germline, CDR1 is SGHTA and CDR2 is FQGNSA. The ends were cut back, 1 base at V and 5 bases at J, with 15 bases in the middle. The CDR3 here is CASSLVSGGSNNSPLHF. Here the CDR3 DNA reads TGTGCCAGCAGCTTAGTTAGCGGGGGGAGCAATAATTCACCCCTCCACTTT.

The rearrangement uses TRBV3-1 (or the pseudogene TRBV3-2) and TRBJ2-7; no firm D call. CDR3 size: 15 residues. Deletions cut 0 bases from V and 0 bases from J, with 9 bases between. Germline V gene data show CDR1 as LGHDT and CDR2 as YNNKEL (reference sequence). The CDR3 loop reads CASSQDLVASYEQYF. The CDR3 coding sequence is TGTGCCAGCAGCCAAGATCTGGTAGCCTCCTACGAGCAGTACTTC.

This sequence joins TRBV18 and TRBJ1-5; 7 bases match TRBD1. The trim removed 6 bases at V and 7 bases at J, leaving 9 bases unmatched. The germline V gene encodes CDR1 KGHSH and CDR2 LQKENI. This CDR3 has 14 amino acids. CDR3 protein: CASSTDRVGQPQHF. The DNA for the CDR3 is TGTGCCAGCTCTACAGACAGGGTAGGACAGCCCCAGCATTTT.

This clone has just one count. The CDR3 coding sequence is TGTGCCAGCAGTTACTCGGGGGCGAGAAGGAACACTGAAGCTTTCTTT. This gives the protein CASSYSGARRNTEAFF. This chain connects TRBV6-2 or TRBV6-3 to TRBJ1-1, with a weak D call TRBD1 (6 bases). This CDR3 is 16 amino acids long. V shed 0 bases and J shed 1 base, with 12 bases lying between them. Germline lookup yields CDR1 MNHEY and CDR2 SVGEGT.

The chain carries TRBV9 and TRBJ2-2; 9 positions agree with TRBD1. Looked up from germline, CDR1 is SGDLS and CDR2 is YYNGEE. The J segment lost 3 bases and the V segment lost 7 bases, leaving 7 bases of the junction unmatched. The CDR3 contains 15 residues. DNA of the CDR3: TGTGCCAGCTCCGAGGGGACAGGGTACACCGGGGAGCTGTTTTTT. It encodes CASSEGTGYTGELFF.

This chain's CDR3 is CASRGTGYEQYF. The CDR3 DNA reads TGTGCCAGCCGGGGAACGGGCTACGAGCAGTACTTC. This chain joins TRBV6-6 and TRBJ2-7, with D possibly being TRBD2 (5 bases). This CDR3 is 12 amino acids long. V gave up 8 bases and J gave up 3 bases, with 11 bases separating them. CDR1 MNHNY and CDR2 SVGAGI come from the germline V gene (reference sequence).

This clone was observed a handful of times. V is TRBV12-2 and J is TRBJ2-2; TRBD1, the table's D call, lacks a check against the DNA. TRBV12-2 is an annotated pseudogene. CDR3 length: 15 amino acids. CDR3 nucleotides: TGTGCAAGTCGCTCGACAGGTACGACCACCGGGGAGCTGTTTTTT. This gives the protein CASRSTGTTTGELFF.

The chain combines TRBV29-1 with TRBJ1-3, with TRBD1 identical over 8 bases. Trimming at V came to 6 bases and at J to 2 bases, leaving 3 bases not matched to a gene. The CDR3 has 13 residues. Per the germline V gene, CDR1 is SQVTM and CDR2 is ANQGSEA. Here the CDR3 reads CSVKDRAGNTIYF. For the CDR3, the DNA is TGCAGCGTCAAGGACAGGGCTGGAAACACCATATATTTT.

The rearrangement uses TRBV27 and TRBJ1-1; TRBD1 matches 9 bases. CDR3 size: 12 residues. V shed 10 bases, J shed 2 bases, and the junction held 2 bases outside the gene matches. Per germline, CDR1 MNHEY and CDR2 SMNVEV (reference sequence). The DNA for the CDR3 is TGTGCCAAGGGACAGGGAAACACTGAAGCTTTCTTT. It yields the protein CAKGQGNTEAFF.

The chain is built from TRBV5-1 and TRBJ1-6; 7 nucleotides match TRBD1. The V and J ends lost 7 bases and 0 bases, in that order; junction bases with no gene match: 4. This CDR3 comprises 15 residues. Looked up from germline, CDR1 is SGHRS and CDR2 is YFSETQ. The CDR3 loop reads CASAGGSSYNSPLHF. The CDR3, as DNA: TGCGCCAGCGCAGGGGGGAGCTCCTATAATTCACCCCTCCACTTT. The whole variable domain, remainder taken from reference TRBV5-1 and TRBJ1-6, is KAGVTQTPRYLIKTRGQQVTLSCSPISGHRSVSWYQQTPGQGLQFLFEYFSETQRNKGNFPGRFSGRQFSNSRSEMNVSTLELGDSALYLCASAGGSSYNSPLHFGNGTRLTVT.

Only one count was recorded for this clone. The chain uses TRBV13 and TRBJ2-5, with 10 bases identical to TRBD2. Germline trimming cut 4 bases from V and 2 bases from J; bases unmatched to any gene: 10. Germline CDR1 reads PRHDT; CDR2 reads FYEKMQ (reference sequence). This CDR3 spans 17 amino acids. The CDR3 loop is CASSYGLAGVGQETQYF. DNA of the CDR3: TGTGCCAGCAGCTACGGGCTAGCGGGGGTCGGGCAAGAGACCCAGTACTTC.

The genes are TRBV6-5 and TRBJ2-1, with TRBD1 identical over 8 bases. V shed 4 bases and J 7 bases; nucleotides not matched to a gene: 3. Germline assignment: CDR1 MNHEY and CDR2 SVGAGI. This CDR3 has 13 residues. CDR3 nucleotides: TGTGCCAGCAGTTTCACAGGGGGAAATGAGCAGTTCTTC. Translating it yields CASSFTGGNEQFF.

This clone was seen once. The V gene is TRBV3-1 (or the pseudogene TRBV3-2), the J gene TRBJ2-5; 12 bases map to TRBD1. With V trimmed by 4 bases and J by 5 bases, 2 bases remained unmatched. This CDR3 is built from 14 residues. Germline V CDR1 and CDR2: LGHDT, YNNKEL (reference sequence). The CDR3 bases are TGTGCCAGCAGCCGGGACAGGGGGCGGGAGACCCAGTACTTC. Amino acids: CASSRDRGRETQYF.

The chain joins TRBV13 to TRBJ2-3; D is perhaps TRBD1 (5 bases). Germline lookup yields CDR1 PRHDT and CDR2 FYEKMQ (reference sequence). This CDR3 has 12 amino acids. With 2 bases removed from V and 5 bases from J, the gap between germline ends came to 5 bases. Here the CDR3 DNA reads TGTGCCAGCAGCTTAAGGGGAGATACGCAGTATTTT. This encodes CASSLRGDTQYF. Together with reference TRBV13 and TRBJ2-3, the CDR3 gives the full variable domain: AAGVIQSPRHLIKEKRETATLKCYPIPRHDTVYWYQQGPGQDPQFLISFYEKMQSDKGSIPDRFSAQQFSDYHSELNMSSLELGDSALYFCASSLRGDTQYFGPGTRLTVL.

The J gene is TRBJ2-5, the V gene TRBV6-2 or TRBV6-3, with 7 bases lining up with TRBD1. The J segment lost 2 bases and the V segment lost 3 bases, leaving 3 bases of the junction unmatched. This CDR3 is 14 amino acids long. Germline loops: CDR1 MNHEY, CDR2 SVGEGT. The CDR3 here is CASSYPDRQETQYF. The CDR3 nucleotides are TGTGCCAGCAGTTATCCGGACAGGCAAGAGACCCAGTACTTC.

The CDR3 DNA reads TGTGCCTGGAGTGTCTACAGCATGAACACTGAAGCTTTCTTT. Protein: CAWSVYSMNTEAFF. The chain links TRBV30 to TRBJ1-1; D is uncertain. Deletions cut 0 bases from V and 0 bases from J, with 8 bases between. The CDR3 extends over 14 amino acids. Per germline, CDR1 GTSNPN and CDR2 SVGIG (reference sequence).